The clone carrying this TCR beta chain was detected a few times. Its cognate antigen is unknown. By way of CD45RO/CCR7/CD25/CD127/CD95/CD27, the CD4+ regulatory, stem cell-like memory, central memory and naive cells were sorted. Sorted cells reached over 95% purity in every population. Expressed TCRB transcripts got sequenced, as all isolated RNA was reverse transcribed. The repertoire was sequenced with immunoSEQ multiplex PCR; TCRdb's copy has only in-frame clones and lacks some. This sample has 100,000 to 150,000 clones, with roughly a sixth found just once. The data stem from a study of beta chain features in type 1 diabetes. Findings and caveats of the study: Moderately but significantly shorter TCRB CDR3s were found in Type 1 diabetes patients in all four CD4+ subsets. Sequencing from cDNA could over-represent high-TCR-expressing cells.

This receptor was identified in a man in his late teens or twenties with type 1 diabetes. Sample: central memory CD4+ T cells from blood.

CDR3 coding DNA: TGTGCCACCAGCAGAGACAACAGGATGATGGGGGTTTACATTCAGTACTTC. The encoded protein is CATSRDNRMMGVYIQYF. The chain uses TRBV15 and TRBJ2-4; D tentatively fits TRBD1 or TRBD2 (5 bases each). Per the germline V gene, CDR1 is LNHNV and CDR2 is YYDKDF (reference sequence). The length of the CDR3 is 17 residues. The V gene lost 0 bases and the J gene lost 8 bases, with 20 bases spanning the gap.